A selection of T cell receptor beta chains follows, all from one sample in a study of post-analysis software for immune sequencing data. Via MiXCR, TCRdb re-called the PCR reads, giving one row per CDR3 protein. There are some 240,000 distinct CDR3 sequences in the sample; 35% to 40% occur only once, and around 5.2% lies in the top ten. The specimen sequenced was blood. The receptors stem from a girl between 10 and 17 years old with multiple sclerosis. The conserved cysteine and the conserved F or W are not part of the CDR3 here.

v_gene: TRBV7-9
CDR3aa: ASSSWDGRQETQY

v_gene: TRBV5-1
CDR3aa: ASSTGQANTEAF

v_gene: TRBV18
CDR3aa: ASSPRGLSNQPQH

v_gene: TRBV29-1
CDR3aa: SGRTGNGDNEQF

v_gene: TRBV7-8
CDR3aa: ASSLNADRVNYGYT

v_gene: TRBV12-3/TRBV12-4
CDR3aa: ASSSKTGDDSPLH

v_gene: TRBV10-3
CDR3aa: AISLLASQETQY

v_gene: TRBV5-6
CDR3aa: ASGHTGTANTGERF

v_gene: TRBV11-2
CDR3aa: ASSLGLYPDRETQY

v_gene: TRBV4-1
CDR3aa: ASSQEDRPRELF

v_gene: TRBV20-1
CDR3aa: SARVGPHGNEQF

v_gene: TRBV20-1
CDR3aa: SARLLAGGSDTQY

v_gene: TRBV7-9
CDR3aa: ASSWAREFYNEQF

v_gene: TRBV24-1
CDR3aa: AASLGNAAGNEQF

v_gene: TRBV24-1
CDR3aa: ATSDLSGSTNEQF

v_gene: TRBV5-6
CDR3aa: ASSLVSGGADNEQF

v_gene: TRBV5-1
CDR3aa: ASSDRQGLNTEAF

v_gene: TRBV20-1
CDR3aa: SARRTAITDTQY

v_gene: TRBV14
CDR3aa: ASSQLHGGPQH

v_gene: TRBV24-1
CDR3aa: ATSDGLAGDNEQF

v_gene: TRBV20-1
CDR3aa: SARVRGLYEQY

v_gene: TRBV25-1
CDR3aa: ASRRAGQTTEAF

v_gene: TRBV28
CDR3aa: ASSLEVYNSPLH

v_gene: TRBV20-1
CDR3aa: SARTGEETQY

v_gene: TRBV7-6
CDR3aa: ASSASDSSGGYT

v_gene: TRBV6-1
CDR3aa: ASSEERPGGRSWWEGTDTQY

v_gene: TRBV6-5
CDR3aa: ASGSRLTETQY

v_gene: TRBV5-4
CDR3aa: ASSLEVGLAGNEQF

v_gene: TRBV7-2
CDR3aa: ASSLGGPGLGTGELF

v_gene: TRBV5-1
CDR3aa: ASSWTGSRETQY

v_gene: TRBV20-1
CDR3aa: SARRGNSDGYT

v_gene: TRBV28
CDR3aa: ASSLWQGATNEKLF

v_gene: TRBV30
CDR3aa: AWSANRGGTQY

v_gene: TRBV7-6
CDR3aa: ASSLTGTSGYEQY

v_gene: TRBV7-2
CDR3aa: ASSLGGWAF

v_gene: TRBV5-1
CDR3aa: ASRSGTGNAETQY

v_gene: TRBV14
CDR3aa: ASSQEVGRAF

v_gene: TRBV4-3
CDR3aa: ASSQVWDSSTRQY

v_gene: TRBV5-1
CDR3aa: AGSLGTGGVGYT

v_gene: TRBV21-1
CDR3aa: ASSKGQGQETQY

v_gene: TRBV24-1
CDR3aa: ATSDFRGEAF

v_gene: TRBV5-1
CDR3aa: ASSWGEGGYYEQY

v_gene: TRBV2
CDR3aa: ASSQTRQGSYNEQF

v_gene: TRBV7-2
CDR3aa: ASSATRSAEQF

v_gene: TRBV10-3
CDR3aa: AISERGPRISYNEQF

v_gene: TRBV4-1
CDR3aa: ASSQVPGQAADEQF

v_gene: TRBV6-5
CDR3aa: ASRSGTSLGTQY

v_gene: TRBV29-1
CDR3aa: SGGGLGEQY

v_gene: TRBV7-9
CDR3aa: ASSPRQGGGLNEKLF

v_gene: TRBV20-1
CDR3aa: SSEGGQETQY

v_gene: TRBV20-1
CDR3aa: SAFGRDNSPLH

v_gene: TRBV5-6
CDR3aa: ASSSGQGRLNYGYT

v_gene: TRBV5-6
CDR3aa: ASTMIAGVVYNEQF

v_gene: TRBV7-6
CDR3aa: ASRKKTGGNVLT

v_gene: TRBV18
CDR3aa: ASSPGASGSTGEQY

v_gene: TRBV12-3/TRBV12-4
CDR3aa: ASSLGTRDTQY

v_gene: TRBV4-1
CDR3aa: ASSQDIRKQSSGNTIY

v_gene: TRBV5-4
CDR3aa: ASSLGDRIIHNGTEAF

v_gene: TRBV7-2
CDR3aa: ASSLQQGVGYEQY

v_gene: TRBV2
CDR3aa: ASSGKSPEQY